The 19 T cell receptor beta chains in this list originate from one sample, sequenced in a study of cytomegalovirus exposure and HLA in healthy donors. Primers for the PCR totalled 60 Vbeta and 13 Jbeta. Assay used: immunoSEQ multiplex PCR; TCRdb lists only in-frame clones, some missing. Here the sample table reports about 110,000 clones. The sample taken for sequencing was PBMCs. Source of these receptors: a middle-aged man in good health and CMV-seronegative.

The gene calls are TRBV2 and TRBJ2-3; D is ambiguous. The CDR3 spans 12 residues. V gave up 6 bases and J gave up 3 bases, with 7 bases separating them. Germline V lookup: CDR1 SNHLY, CDR2 FYNNEI. The CDR3, as DNA: TGTGCCAGCAGGAGCGAGACAGATACGCAGTATTTT. Protein sequence: CASRSETDTQYF.

This sequence joins TRBV11-3 and TRBJ2-7; 8 positions agree with TRBD1. Losses at the gene ends were 5 bases for V and 4 bases for J; bases not matched to a gene: 7. The CDR3 runs 14 residues. Per germline, CDR1 SGHNT and CDR2 YENEEA. The DNA of the CDR3 is TGTGCCAGCAGCCCAGACAGGGGTAGGTACGAGCAGTACTTC. Its protein is CASSPDRGRYEQYF.

The chain employs TRBV27 and TRBJ1-1, with unresolved D. CDR3 length: 14 amino acids. Looked up from germline, CDR1 is MNHEY and CDR2 is SMNVEV (reference sequence). V was cut by 0 bases and J by 5 bases, with 10 bases left in between. As DNA, the CDR3 is TGTGCCAGCAGTTTATCCCGCCGGGAGACTGAAGCTTTCTTT. It specifies CASSLSRRETEAFF.

The chain recombines TRBV5-5 with TRBJ1-6, with D possibly being TRBD1 (6 bases). Germline assignment: CDR1 SGHKS and CDR2 YYEKEE (reference sequence). The V and J ends lost 4 bases and 6 bases respectively, with 8 bases between them. The CDR3 is 13 residues long. The CDR3 nucleotides read TGTGCCAGCAGCGAACAGGGTAATTCACCCCTCCACTTT. Encoded protein: CASSEQGNSPLHF.

The V gene is TRBV6-6, the J gene TRBJ2-7, with 9 bases fitting TRBD1. CDR1 MNHNY and CDR2 SVGAGI come from the germline V gene (reference sequence). CDR3 length: 15 residues. Trimming took 7 bases from V and 0 from J; bases not matched to a gene: 7. CDR3 coding DNA: TGTGCCAGCACCGACAGGGGGGCTAGCTCCTACGAGCAGTACTTC. It codes for CASTDRGASSYEQYF.

The genes are TRBV19 and TRBJ2-7; TRBD2 matches at 7 bases. With 4 bases clipped from V and 2 bases from J, the junction kept 11 bases outside the gene matches. This CDR3 comprises 16 residues. The germline CDR1 and CDR2 sequences are LNHDA and SQIVND (reference sequence). The CDR3 sequence is CASSNFQGGAAYEQYF. DNA for the CDR3: TGTGCCAGTAGTAACTTCCAGGGAGGGGCGGCCTACGAGCAGTACTTC.

The chain links TRBV5-4 to TRBJ1-1; D unresolved. CDR1 is SGHNT and CDR2 is YYREEE in the germline V gene (reference sequence). This CDR3 is built from 16 residues. V lost 0 bases and J 4 bases, leaving 16 bases between the germline ends. CDR3 protein: CASSLGFMSLSTEAFF. CDR3 nucleotides: TGTGCCAGCAGCTTGGGTTTTATGAGTTTGAGCACTGAAGCTTTCTTT. The complete variable domain, with remaining parts taken from reference TRBV5-4 and TRBJ1-1, reads ETGVTQSPTHLIKTRGQQVTLRCSSQSGHNTVSWYQQALGQGPQFIFQYYREEENGRGNFPPRFSGLQFPNYSSELNVNALELDDSALYLCASSLGFMSLSTEAFFGQGTRLTVV.

The chain has TRBV7-9 and TRBJ1-1; possible D gene TRBD1, 5 bases. Germline V gene data show CDR1 as SEHNR and CDR2 as FQNEAQ (reference sequence). The CDR3 is 15 residues long. With 7 bases removed from V and 2 bases from J, the gap between germline ends came to 17 bases. CDR3 sequence: CASNSDQGFNTEAFF. The DNA of the CDR3 is TGTGCCAGCAACTCGGATCAGGGATTCAACACTGAAGCTTTCTTT.

V gene TRBV11-2 combines with J gene TRBJ1-2; possibly TRBD1 for D (5 bases). The V end lost 5 bases, the J end lost 8 bases, and 12 bases lay between the germline ends. The germline gives CDR1 SGHAT, CDR2 FQNNGV. The CDR3 contains 12 residues. This CDR3 reads CASSPGGIGYTF. The CDR3 DNA reads as TGTGCCAGCAGCCCCGGGGGGATCGGCTACACCTTC. The complete variable domain, with remaining parts taken from reference TRBV11-2 and TRBJ1-2, reads EAGVAQSPRYKIIEKRQSVAFWCNPISGHATLYWYQQILGQGPKLLIQFQNNGVVDDSQLPKDRFSAERLKGVDSTLKIQPAKLEDSAVYLCASSPGGIGYTFGSGTRLTVV.

This chain joins TRBV7-2 and TRBJ2-1; TRBD2 aligns across 10 bases. Germline loops: CDR1 SGHTA, CDR2 FQGNSA. V shed 0 bases, J shed 15 bases, and the junction held 2 bases outside the gene matches. CDR3 size: 12 residues. The CDR3 bases are TGTGCCAGCAGCTTAGCGGGACTAGCGCTGTTCTTC. Translating it yields CASSLAGLALFF.

The chain couples TRBV7-3 to TRBJ2-2, with 7 bases lining up with TRBD2. This CDR3 has 15 residues. V lost 2 bases to trimming and J lost 1 base; unmatched junction nucleotides: 1. Per germline, CDR1 SGHTA and CDR2 FQGTGA. CDR3 in amino acids: CASSLWEGNTGELFF. DNA for the CDR3: TGTGCCAGCAGCTTATGGGAGGGGAACACCGGGGAGCTGTTTTTT.

The rearrangement uses TRBV29-1 and TRBJ1-4; 9 nucleotides agree with TRBD1. The CDR3 has 15 amino acids. The V gene end was trimmed by 7 bases and the J gene end by 5 bases; junction bases not matched to a gene: 11. The germline V gene has CDR1 SQVTM and CDR2 ANQGSEA. CDR3 bases: TGCAGCGCCATGGGACAGGGTCTTTCCAATGAAAAACTGTTTTTT. Its translation is CSAMGQGLSNEKLFF.

CDR3 nucleotides: TGCGCCAGCAGCCAAGAGCATGGGACAGCCTACGAGCAGTACTTC. Protein product: CASSQEHGTAYEQYF. The rearrangement joins TRBV4-3 to TRBJ2-7; 7 nucleotides line up with TRBD1. CDR1 and CDR2 (germline): LGHNA, YSLEER. J gave up 2 bases and V 0 bases, and 4 bases lay outside the gene matches. The CDR3 runs to 15 residues.

J is TRBJ2-7 and V is TRBV5-4; TRBD2 agrees at 12 bases. This CDR3 region has 15 residues. The V segment lost 1 base and the J segment 7 bases; nucleotides outside the gene matches: 6. Germline loops: CDR1 SGHNT, CDR2 YYREEE (reference sequence). The CDR3 loop is CASSLKGLAGKEQYF. For the CDR3, the DNA is TGTGCCAGCAGCTTGAAAGGACTAGCGGGGAAGGAGCAGTACTTC.

CDR3 DNA: TGTGCCAGCAGTAGTCGGAGAGGTAGCAATGAAAAACTGTTTTTT. Its translation is CASSSRRGSNEKLFF. J is TRBJ1-4 and V is TRBV6-6, with D unresolved. The germline V gene encodes CDR1 MNHNY and CDR2 SVGAGI (reference sequence). V was trimmed by 5 bases and J by 5 bases, leaving 15 bases between them. The CDR3 length is 15 residues.

The chain combines TRBV7-2 with TRBJ2-7, with a weak D call TRBD1 (6 bases). Trimming removed 5 bases from V and 6 bases from J, with 23 bases in between. Germline V CDR1 and CDR2: SGHTA, FQGNSA. This CDR3 is 16 amino acids long. The CDR3 here is CASSRNVLGASGEQYF. The CDR3 nucleotides are TGTGCCAGCAGCCGTAACGTCCTGGGGGCGTCTGGCGAGCAGTACTTC.

In DNA, the CDR3 is TGTGCCAGCAGCCGACAGGGGCATGGCTACACCTTC. The encoded protein is CASSRQGHGYTF. The rearrangement uses TRBV6-1 and TRBJ1-2; 8 bases map to TRBD1. CDR1 is MNHNS, CDR2 SASEGT, per germline. This CDR3 spans 12 amino acids. V gave up 6 bases and J gave up 6 bases; unmatched junction bases: 3.

This chain links TRBV30 with TRBJ2-1; D is unclear. CDR3 size: 11 residues. The V and J ends lost 2 bases and 5 bases respectively, with 4 bases between them. CDR1 is GTSNPN, CDR2 SVGIG, per germline (reference sequence). The CDR3, as DNA: TGTGCCTGGAGTCTAGACAATGAGCAGTTCTTC. Its protein product is CAWSLDNEQFF. Variable domain in full (rest from reference TRBV30 and TRBJ2-1): SQTIHQWPATLVQPVGSPLSLECTVEGTSNPNLYWYRQAAGRGLQLLFYSVGIGQISSEVPQNLSASRPQDRQFILSSKKLLLSDSGFYLCAWSLDNEQFFGPGTRLTVL.

The gene calls are TRBV6-5 and TRBJ2-1, with 7 bases identical to TRBD1. The CDR3 covers 16 residues. J gave up 0 bases and V 4 bases, and 6 bases lay outside the gene matches. The germline V gene has CDR1 MNHEY and CDR2 SVGAGI. DNA of the CDR3: TGTGCCAGCAGTTCGACAGGGTCTAGCTCCTACAATGAGCAGTTCTTC. Its protein is CASSSTGSSSYNEQFF.